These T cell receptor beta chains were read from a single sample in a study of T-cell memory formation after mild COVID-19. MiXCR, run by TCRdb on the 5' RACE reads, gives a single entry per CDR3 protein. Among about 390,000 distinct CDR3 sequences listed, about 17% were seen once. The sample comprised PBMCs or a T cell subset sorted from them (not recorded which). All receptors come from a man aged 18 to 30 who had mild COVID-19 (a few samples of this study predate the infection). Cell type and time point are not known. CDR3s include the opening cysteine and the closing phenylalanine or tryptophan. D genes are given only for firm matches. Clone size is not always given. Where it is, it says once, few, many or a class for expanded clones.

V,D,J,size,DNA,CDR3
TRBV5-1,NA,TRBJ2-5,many,TGCGCCAGCAGCTTTACGGGGTTGGAGACCCAGTACTTC,CASSFTGLETQYF
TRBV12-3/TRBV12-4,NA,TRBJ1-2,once,TGTGCCAGCAGCCGGGGTAGAATCTATGGCTACACCTTC,CASSRGRIYGYTF
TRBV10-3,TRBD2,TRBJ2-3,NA,TGTGCCATCAGTGAGATAGATTCGAGCGGGGTCGGCACAGATACGCAGTATTTT,CAISEIDSSGVGTDTQYF
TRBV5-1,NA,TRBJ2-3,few,TGCGCCAGCAGCTTGAATCGGGAAACAGATACGCAGTATTTT,CASSLNRETDTQYF
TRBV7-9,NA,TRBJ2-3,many,TGTGCCAGCAGCCCAGTTTCAGGCACAGATACGCAGTATTTT,CASSPVSGTDTQYF
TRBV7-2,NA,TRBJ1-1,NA,TGTGCCAGCAGCTCGGGATTTCCGCACCACGAAGCTTTCTTT,CASSSGFPHHEAFF
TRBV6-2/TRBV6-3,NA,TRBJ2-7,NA,TGTGCCAGCACGTACGGCTACGAGCAGTACTTC,CASTYGYEQYF
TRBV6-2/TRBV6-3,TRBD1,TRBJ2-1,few,TGTGCCAGCAGTTACGGGGACAGGGGTTTCGGTGAGCAGTTCTTC,CASSYGDRGFGEQFF
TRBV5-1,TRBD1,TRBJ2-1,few,TGCGCCAGCAGCTTGGTGGGACAGGGATATGAGCAGTTCTTC,CASSLVGQGYEQFF
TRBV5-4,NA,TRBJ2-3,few,TGTGCCAGCAGCTTGAGAGGGTTGGGCACAGATACGCAGTATTTT,CASSLRGLGTDTQYF
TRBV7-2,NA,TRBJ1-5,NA,TGTGCCAGCAGCGTCAGGGGAGGGAATCAGCCCCAGCATTTT,CASSVRGGNQPQHF